This entry describes one TCR beta chain. No cognate antigen has been identified for it. Sequencing relied on a NextSeq 550. The Human TCR Profiling Kit (MiLaboratory) was used to prepare UMI-labeled 5' RACE TRB cDNA libraries. The full amount of extracted RNA was used for cDNA synthesis, and the full amount of resulting cDNA was used for PCR amplification. Libraries were prepared in parallel with an identical number of PCR cycles. On the authors' methods: With a minimum of two reads required per UMI, MIGEC and MiXCR pulled out about 49,000 +/- 11,000 unique UMI-labeled TRB cDNA molecules from each library. On average, each library contained about 40,000 +/- 10,000 functional in-frame TRB CDR3 nucleotide clonotypes without stop codons. Diversity metrics, including normalized Shannon-Wiener and Chao1, were computed in VDJtools after downsampling to 5000 UMI-labeled TRB molecules per sample. For the central five CDR3 residues, VDJtools calculated physicochemical properties weighted by clonotype size, namely interaction energy, strength, volume and Kidera factor 4. TCRdb reprocessed the raw reads; every CDR3 protein sequence is a single record, and DNA is not supplied. The V and J calls and clone size come from TCRdb's table, not from the authors' own analysis. This specimen's table enumerates approximately 66,000 distinct CDR3 sequences. Approximately 1.5% of the sample rests with the top ten.

Sequences KGHDR (CDR1) and SFDVKD (CDR2) are obtained from the germline V gene. Spanning cysteine to phenylalanine, the CDR3 consists of 19 amino acids. A DNA sequence was not provided. The entry originates in a study of CXCR3-negative and CXCR3-positive naive CD8 T cells (dated by TCRdb to between 2018 and 2021). Notes on the research overall: In total, roughly 140 million TRB reads were obtained, which works out to roughly 1.5 +/- 0.3 million reads per library. For the TRBV-TRBJ cluster analysis, the naive subsets came from a handful of donors, while the memory cells came from 3 donors. Diversity and physicochemical repertoire analyses were performed on around ten donors pooled from two independent experiments.

Broad study findings and their caveats: Repertoire diversity was comparably high in both naive subsets but much lower in memory CD8+ T cells. Compared with CXCR3-negative naive cells, CXCR3-positive naive cells had TRB CDR3s with higher hydrophobicity (lower Kidera factor 4), lower energy, and higher strength and volume indices. Because surface CD5, which has been linked to self-reactivity in mice, was comparable between naive subsets, TCR interaction strength was also inferred from TRB CDR3 physicochemical properties. Freshly isolated PBMCs were used for most assays because CXCR3 expression went down partially after cryopreservation. Naive CXCR3-negative and CXCR3-positive cells from the same donor showed similar TRBV-TRBJ usage, whereas memory cells showed distinct patterns.

Each CD8+ T cell subset was flow-sorted in triplicate, and 300,000 to 350,000 cells per subset were placed directly into RLT lysis buffer. To keep memory contaminants out, a stringent definition of naive CD8+ T cells was applied: CD45RO-CCR7+CD27+CD95-. Peripheral blood mononuclear cells were isolated from buffy coats using standard density gradient centrifugation. Naive CXCR3-negative and CXCR3-positive CD8+ T cells were flow-sorted on a FACSAria III. An RNeasy Mini Kit was used to extract total RNA from the sorted cells. Sequencing was performed on naive CXCR3- CD8+ T cells from blood. The cell subset or site label of this sample denotes: CD45RO-CCR7+CD27+CD95- naive CD8+ T cells lacking CXCR3 (TNR3-). The chain is assembled from TRBV24-1 and TRBJ2-5; with no DNA, the TCRdb D assignment of TRBD1 cannot be verified. This clonotype originated in a human donor in good health. Some clones in this sample may be carry-over from other donors' samples. The CDR3 region reads CATSDYTETGTENGETQYF.